These 2 T cell receptor beta chains were sequenced from one sample in a study of blood T cell repertoires in COVID-19. Clones were sequenced by immunoSEQ multiplex PCR, and TCRdb holds only the in-frame ones, with some missing. The sample holds roughly 130,000 clones; less than 90% are singletons and the top ten take more than 2%. The sample was peripheral blood. These receptors all stem from a human donor with COVID-19, enrolled during active disease. The donor label of this sample is uncertain.

This rearrangement joins TRBV11-1 to TRBJ2-5; a possible D gene is TRBD1 (6 bases). The germline V and J ends were trimmed by 3 bases and 1 base, with 9 bases remaining between them. CDR1 is SGHAT, CDR2 FQDESV, per germline (reference sequence). CDR3 size: 14 residues. CDR3 protein: CASSFSGAQETQYF. The CDR3 DNA reads TGTGCCAGCAGCTTTTCAGGGGCCCAAGAGACCCAGTACTTC.

The rearrangement links TRBV9 to TRBJ2-1; 9 nucleotides agree with TRBD2. J was trimmed by 5 bases and V by 6 bases; bases with no gene match: 18. Per germline, CDR1 SGDLS and CDR2 YYNGEE. The length of the CDR3 is 18 residues. For the CDR3, the DNA is TGTGCCAGCACTTCCGCGCCCCATGGGCTAGCGGGAAACAATGAGCAGTTCTTC. Protein product: CASTSAPHGLAGNNEQFF.